A selection of T cell receptor beta chains follows, all from one sample in a study of siplizumab effects on memory and regulatory T cells. Assay used: immunoSEQ multiplex PCR; TCRdb lists only in-frame clones, some missing. The data contain more than 95,000 clones, approximately 94% of them singletons. Sequenced: CD4+ T cells sorted from blood. All receptors derive from a human donor in good health. Each CDR3 is given with its conserved first and last residue. Each record gives: V gene, J gene, clone size, D gene, CDR3 DNA, CDR3 protein. The D gene is left open where the match is weak. Rows give clone size only sometimes, using once, few, many, or a class for an expanded clone.

TRBV11-2,TRBJ2-3,NA,NA,TGTGCCAGCAGCCTTACTCCCCGGGGAGATACGCAGTATTTT,CASSLTPRGDTQYF
TRBV21-1,TRBJ2-1,NA,NA,TGTGCCAGCAGCAAACCCCCGGTCAGGACAGACAATGAGCAGTTCTTC,CASSKPPVRTDNEQFF
TRBV9,TRBJ1-1,NA,NA,TGTGCCAGCAGCGCGGGAGATGCTCGCACTGAAGCTTTCTTT,CASSAGDARTEAFF
TRBV30,TRBJ2-2,NA,TRBD2,TGTGCCTGGAGGTTTGGGGGGGCCGGGGAGCTGTTTTTT,CAWRFGGAGELFF
TRBV19,TRBJ1-3,NA,TRBD1,TGTGCCAGTAGTACCCGGACAGGGGCAGGAAACACCATATATTTT,CASSTRTGAGNTIYF
TRBV2,TRBJ2-5,NA,TRBD1,TGTGCCAACAACGACAGGGGGCCGACCCAGTACTTC,CANNDRGPTQYF
TRBV19,TRBJ1-4,NA,NA,TGTGCCAGTAGTATAAAGGGATCGCGGGGGGAAAAACTGTTTTTT,CASSIKGSRGEKLFF
TRBV2,TRBJ1-5,few,TRBD1,TGTGCCAGCAGGGGGACAGGGAACTATCAGCCCCAGCATTTT,CASRGTGNYQPQHF
TRBV29-1,TRBJ2-7,NA,TRBD1,TGCAGCGTTTTAGGCCCCGAAGGGTTCAGGGGGAAGTACGAGCAGTACTTC,CSVLGPEGFRGKYEQYF
TRBV6-1,TRBJ1-2,NA,NA,TGTGCCAGCAAGGGCCTTTCCCTTAACTATGGCTACACCTTC,CASKGLSLNYGYTF
TRBV6-1,TRBJ2-2,NA,TRBD2,TGTGCCACCCGCCCCGGGGGGAGGCGGACCGGGGAGCTGTTTTTT,CATRPGGRRTGELFF
TRBV5-4,TRBJ1-2,NA,TRBD1,TGTGCCAGCAGCGGGGGACAGGGGGCTTGGGGCTACACCTTC,CASSGGQGAWGYTF
TRBV11-2,TRBJ2-3,NA,NA,TGTGCCAGCAGCCACGCCAGGGTTGGAGATACGCAGTATTTT,CASSHARVGDTQYF
TRBV30,TRBJ2-3,NA,NA,TGTGCCTGGAAAGGCCACCCGGGGCGTAGCACAGATACGCAGTATTTT,CAWKGHPGRSTDTQYF
TRBV30,TRBJ1-1,NA,NA,TGTGCCTGGAGGAAAAGGCAGGACACTGAAGCTTTCTTT,CAWRKRQDTEAFF
TRBV29-1,TRBJ1-2,NA,NA,TGCAGCGCCGAACTTCCGGGACGCTATGGCTACACCTTC,CSAELPGRYGYTF
TRBV6-6,TRBJ1-2,NA,NA,TGTGCCAGCAGGACCCCGGCGTATGGCTACACCTTC,CASRTPAYGYTF
TRBV27,TRBJ1-5,NA,TRBD1,TGTGCCAGCAGACCCGCCGGGACAGGGATCAATCAGCCCCAGCATTTT,CASRPAGTGINQPQHF
TRBV7-9,TRBJ1-1,NA,NA,TGTGCCAGCAGCTTAGAGGCAGTCACTGAAGCTTTCTTT,CASSLEAVTEAFF
TRBV18,TRBJ2-2,once,TRBD2,TGTGCCAGCTCACAACAGACTAGCGGGGCCACCGGGGAGCTGTTTTTT,CASSQQTSGATGELFF
TRBV14,TRBJ2-5,NA,NA,TGTGCCAGCAGCCTAGGGGAGACCCAGTACTTC,CASSLGETQYF
TRBV11-3,TRBJ2-1,NA,TRBD2,TGTGCCAGCAGCTTAGGAGCGGGAATCATGTTCTTC,CASSLGAGIMFF
TRBV23-1,TRBJ2-5,few,NA,TGCGCCAGCAGTCAATCCTTGGGGGGGCCCGAGACCCAGTACTTC,CASSQSLGGPETQYF
TRBV7-9,TRBJ1-2,NA,TRBD1,TGTGCCAGCAGCAGGGACAGGGTCCCGGGTGGCTACACCTTC,CASSRDRVPGGYTF
TRBV19,TRBJ2-3,NA,TRBD1,TGTGCCAGTAGCTACAGGGGTAACACAGATACGCAGTATTTT,CASSYRGNTDTQYF
TRBV27,TRBJ1-4,NA,NA,TGTGCCAGCAGTTTATCATTCAGGGTTAGGGAAAAACTGTTTTTT,CASSLSFRVREKLFF
TRBV9,TRBJ2-1,NA,TRBD2,TGTGCCAGCAGCGTAGAGGGATGGTCCCAGGGACTAGGCGCAGCCCGAGATGATGAGCAGTTCTTC,CASSVEGWSQGLGAARDDEQFF
TRBV15,TRBJ1-1,once,TRBD1,TGTGCCACCAGCAGAGCAAGGGGGCTTAGTGAAGCTTTCTTT,CATSRARGLSEAFF
TRBV30,TRBJ2-5,NA,TRBD2,TGTGCCTGGAGTTGGGCGGGCGGGGGACGAGCCCAGTACTTC,CAWSWAGGGRAQYF
TRBV15,TRBJ2-7,NA,TRBD1,TGTGCCACCAGCAGCCTGGACAGGAGCTCCTACGAGCAGTACTTC,CATSSLDRSSYEQYF
TRBV2,TRBJ1-1,NA,NA,TGTGCCAGCAGTGCCGGGTGGTTCGGGGACACTGAAGCTTTCTTT,CASSAGWFGDTEAFF
TRBV7-9,TRBJ2-2,once,TRBD1,TGTGCCAGCAGCTTATGGACAGGGGGCTTGAAGACCGGGGAGCTGTTTTTT,CASSLWTGGLKTGELFF
TRBV2,TRBJ1-6,NA,NA,TGTGCCAGCAGAGACTTTGATTCACCCCTCCACTTT,CASRDFDSPLHF